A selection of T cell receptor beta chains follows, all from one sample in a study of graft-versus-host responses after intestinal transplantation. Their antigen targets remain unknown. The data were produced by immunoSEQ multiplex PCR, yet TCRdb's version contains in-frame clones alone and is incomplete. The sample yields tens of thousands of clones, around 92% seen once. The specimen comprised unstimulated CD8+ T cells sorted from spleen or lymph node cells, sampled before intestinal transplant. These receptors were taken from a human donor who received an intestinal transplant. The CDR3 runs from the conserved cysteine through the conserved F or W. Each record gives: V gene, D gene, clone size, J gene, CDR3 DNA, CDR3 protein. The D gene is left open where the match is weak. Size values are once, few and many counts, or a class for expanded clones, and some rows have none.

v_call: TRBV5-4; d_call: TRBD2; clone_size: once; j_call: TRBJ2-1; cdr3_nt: TGTGCCAGCAGCCTCGGGGGGGGCGGGGTCAATGAGCAGTTCTTC; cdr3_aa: CASSLGGGGVNEQFF
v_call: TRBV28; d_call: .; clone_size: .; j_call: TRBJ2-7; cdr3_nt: TGTGCCACCGCTCCACCAAGCCCCTACGAGCAGTACTTC; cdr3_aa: CATAPPSPYEQYF
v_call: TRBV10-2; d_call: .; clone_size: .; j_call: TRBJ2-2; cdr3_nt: TGCGCCAGCAGTGAATCGGGGTCCACCGGGGAGCTGTTTTTT; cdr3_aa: CASSESGSTGELFF
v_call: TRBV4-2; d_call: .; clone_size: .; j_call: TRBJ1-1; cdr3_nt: TGTGCCAGCAGCCAAGCCCCTCGACAGAGTTTGAACACTGAAGCTTTCTTT; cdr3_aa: CASSQAPRQSLNTEAFF
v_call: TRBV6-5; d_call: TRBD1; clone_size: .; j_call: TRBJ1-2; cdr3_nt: TGTGCCAGCAGGGGGGGACAGGGTGAAACCTTC; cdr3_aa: CASRGGQGETF
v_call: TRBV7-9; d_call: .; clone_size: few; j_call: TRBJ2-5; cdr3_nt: TGTGCCAGCAGCTTACGGGACTCTGGGACCCAGTACTTC; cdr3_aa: CASSLRDSGTQYF
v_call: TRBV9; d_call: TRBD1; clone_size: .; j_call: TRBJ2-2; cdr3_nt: TGTGCCAGCAGCGCTCGACAGGGGGGGAACACCGGGGAGCTGTTTTTT; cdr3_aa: CASSARQGGNTGELFF
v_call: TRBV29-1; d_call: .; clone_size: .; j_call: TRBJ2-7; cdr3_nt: TGCAGCGTTGAAGTCCAGGGATCACAGTACTTC; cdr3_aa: CSVEVQGSQYF
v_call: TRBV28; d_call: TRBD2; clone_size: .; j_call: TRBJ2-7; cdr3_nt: TGTGCCAGCAGTTTGATGTGGCTAGCGGGGGGGACTGGCGGCGAGCAGTACTTC; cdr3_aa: CASSLMWLAGGTGGEQYF
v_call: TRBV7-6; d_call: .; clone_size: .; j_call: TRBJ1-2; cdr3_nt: TGTGCCAGCAGCCCGCACTGGGGGGAGGCTAACTATGGCTACACCTTC; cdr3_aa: CASSPHWGEANYGYTF
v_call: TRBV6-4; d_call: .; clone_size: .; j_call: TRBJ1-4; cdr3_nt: TGTGCCAGCCTCCGAGGGCGAGCAACTAATGAAAAACTGTTTTTT; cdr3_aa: CASLRGRATNEKLFF
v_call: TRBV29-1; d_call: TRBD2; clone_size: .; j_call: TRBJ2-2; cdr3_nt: TGCAGCGTTGCAGGTTTAGTAGGCGGGGGGGCCACGGGGGAGCTGTTTTTT; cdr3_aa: CSVAGLVGGGATGELFF
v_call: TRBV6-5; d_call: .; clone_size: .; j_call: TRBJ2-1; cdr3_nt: TGTGCCAGCAGTTACTCCGTAGCGGACAATGAGCAGTTCTTC; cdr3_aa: CASSYSVADNEQFF
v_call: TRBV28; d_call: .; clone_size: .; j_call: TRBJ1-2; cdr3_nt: TGTGCCAGCAGTTCCATCCCCTCGGGGGGGGGCCGAGGCTACACCTTC; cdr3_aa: CASSSIPSGGGRGYTF
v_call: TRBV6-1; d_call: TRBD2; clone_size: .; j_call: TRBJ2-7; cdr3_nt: TGTGCCAGCAGTGTAGCGGGAGCCTACGAGCAGTACTTC; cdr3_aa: CASSVAGAYEQYF
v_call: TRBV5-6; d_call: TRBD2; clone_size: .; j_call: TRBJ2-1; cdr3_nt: TGTGCCAGCAGCTTTGTAGCGGGGGGGTACAATGAGCAGTTCTTC; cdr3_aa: CASSFVAGGYNEQFF
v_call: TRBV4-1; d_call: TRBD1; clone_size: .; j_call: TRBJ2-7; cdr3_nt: TGCGCCAGCAGCCTGAAAACAGGGGGAAGCTACGAGCAGTACTTC; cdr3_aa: CASSLKTGGSYEQYF
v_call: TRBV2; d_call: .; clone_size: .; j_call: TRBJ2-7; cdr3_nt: TGTGCCAGCAGTTCGAACCGGGACTCCTACTCCTACGAGCAGTACTTC; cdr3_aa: CASSSNRDSYSYEQYF
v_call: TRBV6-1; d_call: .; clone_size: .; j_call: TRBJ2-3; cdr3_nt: TGTGCCAGCAGTGAAGCTGGAGGGGGCCGGACAGATACGCAGTATTTT; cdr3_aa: CASSEAGGGRTDTQYF
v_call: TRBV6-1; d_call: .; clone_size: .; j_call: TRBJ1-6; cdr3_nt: TGTGCCAGCAGTGAAGCGAGTTCACCCCTCCACTTT; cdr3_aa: CASSEASSPLHF
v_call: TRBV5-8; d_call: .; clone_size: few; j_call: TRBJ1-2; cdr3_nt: TGTGCCAGCAGAGGTGGGGGCTTCCTTTATGGCTACACCTTC; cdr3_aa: CASRGGGFLYGYTF
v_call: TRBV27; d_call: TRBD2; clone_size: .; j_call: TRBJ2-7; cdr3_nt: TGTGCCAGCAGTTTATCCCCACCGGGGGGGGGAAACGAGCAGTACTTC; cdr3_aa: CASSLSPPGGGNEQYF
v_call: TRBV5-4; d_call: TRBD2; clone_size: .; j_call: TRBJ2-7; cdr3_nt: TGTGCCAGCAGCCTAGCGGGAGGCTCCTACGAGCAGTACTTC; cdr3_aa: CASSLAGGSYEQYF
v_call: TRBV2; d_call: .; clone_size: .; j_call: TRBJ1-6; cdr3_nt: TGTGCCAGCAGTGGGCTCCACAGCTCCTATAATTCACCCCTCCACTTT; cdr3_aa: CASSGLHSSYNSPLHF
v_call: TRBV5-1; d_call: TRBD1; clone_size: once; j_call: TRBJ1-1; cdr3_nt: TGCGCCAGCAGCTACGGAGGACAGGAAACCCCCACTGAAGCTTTCTTT; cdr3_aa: CASSYGGQETPTEAFF
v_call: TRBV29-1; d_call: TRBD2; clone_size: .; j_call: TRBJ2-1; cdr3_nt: TGCAGCGTTGAATCTTGGGGACTAGCGGGAGAGGAGCAGTTCTTC; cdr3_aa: CSVESWGLAGEEQFF
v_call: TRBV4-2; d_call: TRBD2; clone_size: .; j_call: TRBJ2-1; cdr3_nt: TGTGCCAGCAGCCAAGAAGTCGGTCTAGCGGGGGGGGAGCAGTTCTTC; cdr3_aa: CASSQEVGLAGGEQFF
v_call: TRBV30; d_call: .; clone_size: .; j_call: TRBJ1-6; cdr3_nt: TGTGCCTGGAAAGTGTTGGGGCCGCCTCATTCACCCCTCCACTTT; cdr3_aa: CAWKVLGPPHSPLHF
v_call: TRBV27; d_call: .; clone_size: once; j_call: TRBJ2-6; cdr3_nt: TGTGCCAGCGGGACTGCAGGGGCCAACGTCCTGACTTTC; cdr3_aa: CASGTAGANVLTF
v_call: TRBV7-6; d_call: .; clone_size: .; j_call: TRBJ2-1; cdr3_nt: TGTGCCAGCAGCTCAGGGAATGAGCAGTTCTTC; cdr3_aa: CASSSGNEQFF
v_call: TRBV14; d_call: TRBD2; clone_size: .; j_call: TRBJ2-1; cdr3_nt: TGTGCCAGCAGCCAAGTAGTCGCTAGCGGGAGGTCCTACAATGAGCAGTTCTTC; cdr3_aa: CASSQVVASGRSYNEQFF
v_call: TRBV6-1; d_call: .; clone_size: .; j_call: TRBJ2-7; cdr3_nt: TGTGCCAGCAGTGAGTTCCAGTACCTCTCCTACGAGCAGTACTTC; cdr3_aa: CASSEFQYLSYEQYF
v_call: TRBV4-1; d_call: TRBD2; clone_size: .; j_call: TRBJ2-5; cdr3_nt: TGCGCCAGCAGCCCCGGGACTAGCGGGAGCACCCGGGAGACCCAGTACTTC; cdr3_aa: CASSPGTSGSTRETQYF
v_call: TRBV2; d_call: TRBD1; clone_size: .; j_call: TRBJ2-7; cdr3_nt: TGTGCCAGCTCCAGGCCGGCAGACAGGGGGCTTGAAGAGCAGTACTTC; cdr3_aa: CASSRPADRGLEEQYF
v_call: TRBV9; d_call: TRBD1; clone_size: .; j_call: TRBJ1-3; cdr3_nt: TGTGCCAGCTCAGGGGGCGGTGGAAACACCATATATTTT; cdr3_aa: CASSGGGGNTIYF
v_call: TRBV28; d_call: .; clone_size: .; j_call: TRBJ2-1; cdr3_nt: TGTGCCAGCAGTGCATTCCGAGGACTGTACAATGAGCAGTTCTTC; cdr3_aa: CASSAFRGLYNEQFF
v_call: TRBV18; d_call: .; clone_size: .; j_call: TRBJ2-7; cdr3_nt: TGTGCCAGCTCACCCTCCGGGGGACCCTACGAGCAGTACTTC; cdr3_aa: CASSPSGGPYEQYF
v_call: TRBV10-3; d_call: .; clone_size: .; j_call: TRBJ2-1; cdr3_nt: TGTGCCACGACAGACAGTCGTTACAATGAGCAGTTCTTC; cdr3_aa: CATTDSRYNEQFF
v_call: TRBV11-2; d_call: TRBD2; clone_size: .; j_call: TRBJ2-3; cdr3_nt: TGTGCCAGCAGCCCGAGGACTAGCGGGGCCGACACAGATACGCAGTATTTT; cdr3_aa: CASSPRTSGADTDTQYF
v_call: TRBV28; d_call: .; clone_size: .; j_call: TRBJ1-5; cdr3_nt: TGTGCCAGCAGTGGCAGGCCGGCAGTTCAGCCCCAGCATTTT; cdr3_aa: CASSGRPAVQPQHF
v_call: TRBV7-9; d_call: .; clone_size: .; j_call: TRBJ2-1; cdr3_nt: TGTGCCAGCAGCCCACCTACGCTAGAGTACAATGAGCAGTTCTTC; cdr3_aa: CASSPPTLEYNEQFF
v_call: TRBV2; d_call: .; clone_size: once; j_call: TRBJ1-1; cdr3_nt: TGTGCCAGCAGTGAAGGTGACATAGAAGCTTTCTTT; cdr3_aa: CASSEGDIEAFF
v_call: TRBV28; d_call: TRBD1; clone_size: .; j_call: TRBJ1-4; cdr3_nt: TGTGCCAGCAGTGACCCAGGGGGCGAGGATGAAAAACTGTTTTTT; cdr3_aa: CASSDPGGEDEKLFF
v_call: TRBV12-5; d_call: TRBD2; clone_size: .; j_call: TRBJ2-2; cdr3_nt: TGTGCTAGTGCCTCGACTAGCGGGAGTTCCGGGGAGCTGTTTTTT; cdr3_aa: CASASTSGSSGELFF
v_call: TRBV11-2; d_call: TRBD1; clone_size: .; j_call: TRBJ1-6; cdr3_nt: TGTGCCAGCAGCTTAACAGGGGGTCATTCACCCCTCCACTTT; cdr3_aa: CASSLTGGHSPLHF
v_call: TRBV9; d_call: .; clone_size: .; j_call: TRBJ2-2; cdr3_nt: TGTGCCAGCAGCGTTCCGAGGGAGCTGAACACCGGGGAGCTGTTTTTT; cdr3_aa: CASSVPRELNTGELFF
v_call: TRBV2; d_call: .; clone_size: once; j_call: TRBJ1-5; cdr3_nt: TGTGCCAGCAGTGAACGTTACTTCCAGCCCCAGCATTTT; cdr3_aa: CASSERYFQPQHF
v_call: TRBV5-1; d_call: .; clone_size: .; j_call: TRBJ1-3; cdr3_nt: TGCGCCAGCAGCGCGACAGTCTCTGGAAACACCATATATTTT; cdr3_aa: CASSATVSGNTIYF
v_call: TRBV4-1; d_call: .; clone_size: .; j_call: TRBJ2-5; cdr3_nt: TGCGCCAGCAGCCAAGTCAACTGGGAGACCCAGTACTTC; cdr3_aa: CASSQVNWETQYF